Each of the 15 T cell receptor beta chains below was sequenced from the same sample in a study of T cells in Graves' hyperthyroidism and ophthalmopathy. Amplification of TCR beta CDR3 regions used RNA as the template. A first-round RT-PCR of the TCR CDR3 used the HTBI primer set. Using its own MiXCR run on the multiplex PCR reads, TCRdb lists one record per CDR3 protein. The sample records fewer than 400,000 distinct CDR3 sequences, around 15% being singletons. The specimen was blood. The receptors here all came from a man aged 50 or older with Graves' ophthalmopathy.

This clonotype has a count of ten or more. The chain couples TRBV27 to TRBJ2-2; D gene ambiguous. The CDR3 runs 13 residues. V shed 5 bases and J shed 7 bases, with 11 bases lying between them. The germline CDR1 and CDR2 sequences are MNHEY and SMNVEV (reference sequence). The chain's CDR3 is CASSPPPVGELFF. The CDR3 region has the DNA TGTGCCAGCAGTCCCCCTCCGGTCGGGGAGCTGTTTTTT.

The chain is built from TRBV29-1 and TRBJ1-4; 8 nucleotides align to TRBD1. Germline V lookup: CDR1 SQVTM, CDR2 ANQGSEA. The junction had 2 bases not matched to a gene; V was cut back by 5 bases and J by 6 bases. The CDR3 length is 12 residues. The CDR3 is CSVQGADEKLFF. The CDR3 DNA follows: TGCAGCGTTCAGGGGGCGGATGAAAAACTGTTTTTT.

Regarding this clonotype: Being one base from a much bigger clone, this may be a read error. This chain uses TRBV5-1 with TRBJ2-7; D ambiguous. CDR3 length: 12 amino acids. The germline V gene encodes CDR1 SGHRS and CDR2 YFSETQ. V was trimmed by 7 bases and J by 3 bases, leaving 11 bases between them. For the CDR3, the DNA is TGCGCCAGCGCAGAAGGCTTCTACGAGCAGTACTTC. Its translation is CASAEGFYEQYF.

This clonotype occurred a few times. V gene TRBV29-1 combines with J gene TRBJ1-5, with no clear D. The V and J ends lost 3 bases and 5 bases respectively, with 11 bases between them. Germline assignment: CDR1 SQVTM and CDR2 ANQGSEA. This CDR3 spans 13 amino acids. DNA of the CDR3: TGCAGCGTTGAGGTGGAAATAGATCAGCCCCAGCATTTT. Amino acids: CSVEVEIDQPQHF.

The chain employs TRBV29-1 and TRBJ2-2; D tentatively fits TRBD1 or TRBD2 (6 bases each). The CDR3 consists of 15 residues. The germline V and J ends were trimmed by 4 bases and 3 bases, with 15 bases remaining between them. Germline CDR1 and CDR2: SQVTM and ANQGSEA. CDR3 in amino acids: CSVVRGALYTGELFF. CDR3 DNA: TGCAGCGTTGTAAGGGGGGCCCTTTACACCGGGGAGCTGTTTTTT.

This clonotype was seen ten or more times. V usage is TRBV10-3 and J usage is TRBJ1-1, with 9 bases identical to TRBD1. Germline V gene data show CDR1 as ENHRY and CDR2 as SYGVKD. The V gene end was trimmed by 7 bases and the J gene end by 5 bases; junction bases not matched to a gene: 17. The CDR3 runs 17 residues. The CDR3 coding sequence is TGTGCCATCACCACAGGGGGGACAGGGAATTTCGGGACTGAAGCTTTCTTT. Protein product: CAITTGGTGNFGTEAFF.

This chain connects TRBV7-8 to TRBJ2-7; no clear D. The germline CDR1 and CDR2 sequences are SGHVS and FQNEAQ. V gave up 1 base and J gave up 4 bases, with 11 bases separating them. The CDR3 sequence is 14 residues long. The CDR3 region is CASSLERLRYEQYF. CDR3 in DNA: TGTGCCAGCAGCTTAGAACGGCTAAGATACGAGCAGTACTTC.

On this clonotype: Sequence at one end of the junction differs from germline and may be a read error. V usage is TRBV9 and J usage is TRBJ2-3, with a possible D match to TRBD1 (6 bases). CDR1 and CDR2 from the germline V gene are SGDLS and YYNGEE. The CDR3 runs 15 residues. The CDR3 DNA reads as TGTGCCAACAGCGTAGAGGGACATAGCACAGATACGCAGTATTTT. This translates into CANSVEGHSTDTQYF.

This clonotype was counted at least ten times. The genes are TRBV20-1 and TRBJ2-7; 14 nucleotides align to TRBD2. The CDR3 extends over 18 amino acids. V lost 5 bases, J lost 2 bases, and 14 bases stayed unmatched. Germline assignment: CDR1 DFQATT and CDR2 SNEGSKA (reference sequence). As DNA, the CDR3 is TGCAGTGCTCGTACCCCGGGACTAGCGGGAGCGACACCCTACGAGCAGTACTTC. It codes for CSARTPGLAGATPYEQYF.

The sample holds a few counts of this clonotype. For the CDR3, the DNA is TGCGCCAGCAGCAAAAACACAGATACGCAGTATTTT. As protein: CASSKNTDTQYF. The chain joins TRBV5-1 to TRBJ2-3, with D unresolved. This CDR3 region has 12 residues. The V end lost 4 bases, the J end lost 2 bases, and 5 bases lay between the germline ends. Per germline, CDR1 SGHRS and CDR2 YFSETQ.

This clonotype was picked up many times. The V and J genes are TRBV6-1 and TRBJ2-5, with 9 bases lining up with TRBD1. Per the germline V gene, CDR1 is MNHNS and CDR2 is SASEGT. CDR3 length equals 16 residues. Germline trimming cut 1 base from V and 4 bases from J; bases unmatched to any gene: 7. In DNA form, the CDR3 reads TGTGCCAGCAGTGAAGAACTCGGGACAGGGCCAGAGACCCAGTACTTC. Translation: CASSEELGTGPETQYF.

The rearrangement joins TRBV10-2 to TRBJ1-6; no reliable D call. CDR1 is WSHSY, CDR2 SAAADI, per germline. CDR3 length: 14 amino acids. V lost 3 bases and J 7 bases, leaving 10 bases between the germline ends. The chain's CDR3 is CASSELTANSPLHF. The CDR3, as DNA: TGCGCCAGCAGTGAACTCACAGCAAATTCACCCCTCCACTTT.

This clonotype has a handful of counts. The chain carries TRBV27 and TRBJ2-7; 10 nucleotides agree with TRBD2. Trimming took 8 bases from V and 0 from J; bases not matched to a gene: 7. The CDR3 consists of 15 residues. In germline, CDR1 is MNHEY, CDR2 SMNVEV (reference sequence). CDR3 sequence reads: CASGYPSGGSYEQYF. The CDR3 coding sequence is TGTGCCAGCGGATATCCTAGCGGGGGCTCCTACGAGCAGTACTTC.

Of note for this clonotype: Because the CDR3 is missing its conserved closing phenylalanine or tryptophan, this is likely a read error. The rearrangement links TRBV7-7 to TRBJ2-3; tentative D call: TRBD2 (6 bases). Germline CDR1 reads SSHAT; CDR2 reads FNYEAQ (reference sequence). This CDR3 has 13 residues. The CDR3 region is CASSGGLTDTQYL. DNA of the CDR3: TGTGCTAGCAGCGGAGGGTTGACAGATACGCAGTATCTT.

This chain uses TRBV14 with TRBJ2-2; D unresolved. V shed 2 bases and J shed 2 bases, with 9 bases lying between them. Germline CDR1 SGHDN, CDR2 FVKESK. This CDR3 comprises 15 residues. The CDR3 bases are TGTGCCAGCAGCCAACTATCGGTTAACACCGGGGAGCTGTTTTTT. Residues: CASSQLSVNTGELFF.